One and the same sample provided the 19 T cell receptor beta chains below, sequenced in a study of blood T cell repertoires in COVID-19. Method: immunoSEQ multiplex PCR; TCRdb's copy keeps in-frame clones and lacks some. The table has about 80,000 clones, roughly 80% seen once. The sample taken for sequencing was peripheral blood. These receptors came from an elderly man with acute or convalescent COVID-19.

The chain combines TRBV5-1 with TRBJ1-3; D is perhaps TRBD1 (5 bases). The CDR3 is 16 amino acids. Looked up from germline, CDR1 is SGHRS and CDR2 is YFSETQ. Trimming pared 0 bases from V and 4 bases from J, leaving 14 bases between. CDR3 residues: CASSLDAAGVGNTIYF. Here the CDR3 DNA reads TGCGCCAGCAGCTTGGACGCCGCGGGGGTAGGAAACACCATATATTTT. The full variable domain, with the rest looked up from reference TRBV5-1 and TRBJ1-3, is KAGVTQTPRYLIKTRGQQVTLSCSPISGHRSVSWYQQTPGQGLQFLFEYFSETQRNKGNFPGRFSGRQFSNSRSEMNVSTLELGDSALYLCASSLDAAGVGNTIYFGEGSWLTVV.

V is TRBV2 and J is TRBJ2-7, with 10 positions matching TRBD1. Germline V gives CDR1 SNHLY, CDR2 FYNNEI. CDR3 length equals 14 residues. V lost 8 bases, J lost 6 bases, and 10 bases stayed unmatched. The CDR3 bases are TGTGCCAGCGGCAGACGACAGGGGGCGTCCGAGCAGTACTTC. Its protein is CASGRRQGASEQYF.

The rearrangement joins TRBV3-1 (or the pseudogene TRBV3-2) to TRBJ2-7; no reliable D call. Germline V gives CDR1 LGHDT, CDR2 YNNKEL (reference sequence). The ends were cut back, 0 bases at V and 0 bases at J, with 15 bases in the middle. This CDR3 comprises 17 residues. CDR3 in amino acids: CASSQDRATSFSYEQYF. The CDR3 DNA follows: TGTGCCAGCAGCCAAGATCGCGCGACTTCATTCTCCTACGAGCAGTACTTC.

The V call is TRBV7-9, the J call TRBJ1-1; maybe TRBD1 (6 bases). There are 12 residues in the CDR3. Trimming took 11 bases from V and 0 from J, leaving 10 bases between them. Germline loops: CDR1 SEHNR, CDR2 FQNEAQ (reference sequence). CDR3 bases: TGTGCCGGAGACAGGATGAACACTGAAGCTTTCTTT. This sequence encodes CAGDRMNTEAFF.

This chain uses TRBV27 with TRBJ1-1, with TRBD1 as a possible D gene (6 bases). This CDR3 has 15 residues. Trimming removed 6 bases from V and 1 base from J, with 15 bases in between. CDR1 MNHEY and CDR2 SMNVEV come from the germline V gene (reference sequence). This CDR3 reads CASSDRPGQNTEAFF. DNA for the CDR3: TGTGCCAGCAGCGACCGCCCGGGACAGAACACTGAAGCTTTCTTT.

The chain joins TRBV2 to TRBJ1-1; D is uncertain. Trimming cost V 4 bases and J 4 bases, with 10 bases left between them. This CDR3 region has 13 residues. The germline V gene encodes CDR1 SNHLY and CDR2 FYNNEI. CDR3 bases: TGTGCCAGCAGTGGGGTTACGGGCACTGAAGCTTTCTTT. As protein: CASSGVTGTEAFF.

The chain uses TRBV11-2 and TRBJ2-3; the match to TRBD1 covers 8 bases. Germline V gene lookup returns CDR1 SGHAT and CDR2 FQNNGV. The CDR3 sequence is 15 residues long. V gave up 5 bases and J gave up 0 bases; unmatched junction bases: 4. The CDR3 sequence: CASSVTGGSTDTQYF. In DNA form, the CDR3 reads TGTGCCAGCAGCGTAACAGGGGGTAGCACAGATACGCAGTATTTT. Combining the CDR3 with reference TRBV11-2 and TRBJ2-3 gives the whole variable domain EAGVAQSPRYKIIEKRQSVAFWCNPISGHATLYWYQQILGQGPKLLIQFQNNGVVDDSQLPKDRFSAERLKGVDSTLKIQPAKLEDSAVYLCASSVTGGSTDTQYFGPGTRLTVL.

J is TRBJ2-3 and V is TRBV27; unclear D gene. Germline-derived CDR1 and CDR2 are MNHEY and SMNVEV (reference sequence). The CDR3 totals 13 residues. V dropped 2 bases and J dropped 1 base, with 4 bases sitting between them. The CDR3 nucleotides are TGTGCCAGCAGTTTAACACGCACAGATACGCAGTATTTT. This gives the protein CASSLTRTDTQYF.

The V gene is TRBV5-1, the J gene TRBJ2-1, with 9 bases aligning to TRBD2. Trimming removed 0 bases from V and 4 bases from J; junction bases left unmatched: 8. Germline V gene sequence: CDR1 SGHRS, CDR2 YFSETQ. The CDR3 consists of 17 residues. Written as DNA, the CDR3 is TGCGCCAGCAGCTTGGAATTCTTAGCGGGGGCATACAATGAGCAGTTCTTC. Amino acids: CASSLEFLAGAYNEQFF.

The rearrangement uses TRBV3-1 (or the pseudogene TRBV3-2) and TRBJ2-1; 8 nucleotides match TRBD1. Germline values: CDR1 LGHDT, CDR2 YNNKEL (reference sequence). The V and J ends lost 6 bases and 6 bases, in that order; junction bases with no gene match: 10. The CDR3 is 15 amino acids. Here the CDR3 DNA reads TGTGCCAGCAGAAGCCGGGACAGGAACCGCAATGAGCAGTTCTTC. Its protein is CASRSRDRNRNEQFF.

The rearrangement links TRBV6-2 or TRBV6-3 to TRBJ1-5; 11 bases map to TRBD1. V shed 4 bases, J shed 4 bases, and the junction held 9 bases outside the gene matches. The CDR3 covers 17 residues. The germline gives CDR1 MNHEY, CDR2 SVGEGT. The CDR3 reads CASSFATGTGGNQPQHF. The CDR3 DNA reads TGTGCCAGCAGTTTCGCGACCGGGACAGGGGGAAATCAGCCCCAGCATTTT.

The genes are TRBV3-1 (or the pseudogene TRBV3-2) and TRBJ2-1; 7 bases align to TRBD2. The V gene end was trimmed by 4 bases and the J gene end by 5 bases; junction bases not matched to a gene: 2. The CDR3 runs 13 residues. Germline V gene lookup returns CDR1 LGHDT and CDR2 YNNKEL (reference sequence). This CDR3 is CASSPGTNNEQFF. CDR3 DNA: TGTGCCAGCAGCCCCGGGACTAACAATGAGCAGTTCTTC.

The chain couples TRBV2 to TRBJ1-4, with a weak D call TRBD1 (6 bases). V lost 5 bases, J lost 7 bases, and 11 bases lay in between. This CDR3 has 13 amino acids. CDR1 and CDR2 (germline): SNHLY, FYNNEI. CDR3 sequence (DNA): TGTGCCAGCAGTTACAGGGAGGGTGAAAAACTGTTTTTT. Its translation: CASSYREGEKLFF. Filled out from reference TRBV2 and TRBJ1-4, the complete variable domain reads EPEVTQTPSHQVTQMGQEVILRCVPISNHLYFYWYRQILGQKVEFLVSFYNNEISEKSEIFDDQFSVERPDGSNFTLKIRSTKLEDSAMYFCASSYREGEKLFFGSGTQLSVL.

The rearrangement links TRBV10-3 to TRBJ2-1; TRBD2 matches at 13 bases. In germline, CDR1 is ENHRY, CDR2 SYGVKD. Trimming at V came to 6 bases and at J to 6 bases, leaving 2 bases not matched to a gene. This CDR3 is built from 14 residues. The CDR3 DNA is TGTGCCATCAGAGGACTAGCGGGGGCCAATGAGCAGTTCTTC. Translation gives CAIRGLAGANEQFF.

This clone was detected a few times. The chain joins TRBV2 to TRBJ1-5; D remains unclear. Germline CDR1 SNHLY, CDR2 FYNNEI. V was trimmed by 7 bases and J by 5 bases, leaving 12 bases between them. The CDR3 has 13 amino acids. DNA of the CDR3: TGTGCCAGCACTAGCGGGTTAGATCAGCCCCAGCATTTT. Residues: CASTSGLDQPQHF.

The gene calls are TRBV18 and TRBJ2-2, with D unresolved. The CDR3 loop spans 16 amino acids. The germline V and J ends were trimmed by 8 bases and 1 base, with 17 bases remaining between them. Germline V gene sequence: CDR1 KGHSH, CDR2 LQKENI. The CDR3 DNA is TGTGCCAGCCCGACCGGGTTGAGTAGGAACACCGGGGAGCTGTTTTTT. Amino acids: CASPTGLSRNTGELFF.

This clone was recorded only once. This chain joins TRBV11-3 and TRBJ2-3; TRBD1 is a possible D gene (6 bases). In germline, CDR1 is SGHNT, CDR2 YENEEA. The CDR3 extends over 17 amino acids. V lost 5 bases to trimming and J lost 0 bases, with 18 bases between them. The chain's CDR3 is CASSTIRTAQSTDTQYF. The CDR3 bases are TGTGCCAGCAGCACCATCCGGACAGCCCAAAGCACAGATACGCAGTATTTT.

The chain is built from TRBV9 and TRBJ1-1; no reliable D call. Germline V gene lookup returns CDR1 SGDLS and CDR2 YYNGEE. The CDR3 extends over 16 amino acids. Trimming removed 4 bases from V and 3 bases from J, with 19 bases in between. CDR3 bases: TGTGCCAGCAGCCCCCTTCGAGTCTCGGCGGACACTGAAGCTTTCTTT. Protein product: CASSPLRVSADTEAFF.

The J gene is TRBJ1-1, the V gene TRBV6-5; D gene uncertain. The CDR3 extends over 13 amino acids. The V end lost 7 bases, the J end lost 1 base, and 10 bases lay between the germline ends. Germline CDR1 and CDR2: MNHEY and SVGAGI. The CDR3 here is CASTLDRNTEAFF. CDR3 DNA: TGTGCCAGCACCCTAGACCGGAACACTGAAGCTTTCTTT.